The 27 T cell receptor beta chains reported below all come from one sample, sequenced in a study of blood T cells in healthy people across ages. Together with a sample-barcoded 5' primer, a J-beta primer mix was included in a second PCR lasting about 6 to 11 cycles. TCRdb called the 5' RACE reads again in MiXCR, with one record for every CDR3 protein. The repertoire holds roughly 700,000 distinct CDR3 sequences, with about 52% as singletons. Sequenced sample: blood. Every receptor here comes from a woman aged 55-69 years in good health.

This clonotype was picked up a small number of times. The chain uses TRBV6-2 or TRBV6-3 and TRBJ1-1, with 9 bases matching TRBD1. The trim removed 4 bases at V and 6 bases at J, leaving 6 bases unmatched. Per germline, CDR1 MNHEY and CDR2 SVGEGT. CDR3 length: 14 residues. Here the CDR3 reads CASSLQGAGSEAFF. In DNA, the CDR3 is TGTGCCAGCAGTTTACAGGGGGCTGGTTCTGAAGCTTTCTTT.

The rearrangement uses TRBV20-1 and TRBJ2-5; unclear D gene. Germline V CDR1 and CDR2: DFQATT, SNEGSKA (reference sequence). V was clipped by 2 bases and J by 3 bases, with 10 bases between them. This CDR3 spans 13 amino acids. The DNA of the CDR3 is TGCAGTGCTAGACACCCAGCAAAAGAGACCCAGTACTTC. This sequence encodes CSARHPAKETQYF.

The rearrangement joins TRBV4-3 to TRBJ2-5; D assignment may be TRBD1 or TRBD2 (5 bases each). The CDR3 runs 16 residues. The V gene lost 2 bases and the J gene lost 2 bases, with 15 bases spanning the gap. Germline V gene sequence: CDR1 LGHNA, CDR2 YSLEER. CDR3 residues: CASSQKRGVSQETQYF. CDR3 in DNA: TGCGCCAGCAGCCAAAAGAGAGGGGTTTCACAAGAGACCCAGTACTTC.

V is TRBV4-3 and J is TRBJ2-7; 7 positions match TRBD1. J gave up 4 bases and V 4 bases, and 7 bases lay outside the gene matches. This CDR3 contains 14 residues. The germline CDR1 and CDR2 sequences are LGHNA and YSLEER. The CDR3 spells CASSRRVQGYEQYF. CDR3 nucleotide sequence: TGCGCCAGCAGCCGGAGAGTACAGGGGTACGAGCAGTACTTC.

The J gene is TRBJ2-7, the V gene TRBV29-1; D is undetermined. Trimming stripped 1 base from V and 6 bases from J, with 10 bases between. Germline CDR1 is SQVTM and CDR2 is ANQGSEA. CDR3 size: 12 residues. CDR3 amino acids: CSVEGTECEQYF. CDR3 bases: TGCAGCGTTGAAGGCACAGAATGCGAGCAGTACTTC.

On this clonotype itself: This may be a read error: a much more frequent sequence differs by one nucleotide. The gene calls are TRBV25-1 and TRBJ2-2, with D possibly TRBD2 on 6 matching bases. The CDR3 spans 16 residues. The germline gives CDR1 MGHDK, CDR2 SYGVNS. The V end was cut by 5 bases, the J end by 7 bases, with 20 bases between. The CDR3 sequence is CASSPIRDGGDGELFF. CDR3 nucleotides: TGTGCCAGCAGTCCTATTAGGGACGGGGGTGACGGGGAGCTGTTTTTT.

The V and J genes are TRBV11-2 and TRBJ2-1; no reliable D call. Trimming removed 5 bases at V and 0 bases at J, with 14 bases between. From germline, CDR1 is SGHAT and CDR2 FQNNGV. The CDR3 contains 16 residues. The CDR3 nucleotides are TGTGCCAGCAGCCCAAGTAGCAGGAGCTCCTACAATGAGCAGTTCTTC. Its protein product is CASSPSSRSSYNEQFF.

The chain employs TRBV15 and TRBJ2-3; D is unresolved. The CDR3 contains 12 residues. Looked up from germline, CDR1 is LNHNV and CDR2 is YYDKDF (reference sequence). Trimming stripped 9 bases from V and 5 bases from J, with 12 bases between. The CDR3 coding sequence is TGTGCCACTCAAACCGAAGGAGATACGCAGTATTTT. Translation gives CATQTEGDTQYF.

CDR3 in amino acids: CAISGSRLSLSSGANVLTF. Here the CDR3 DNA reads TGTGCCATCAGTGGGAGTCGCTTGTCGTTGAGCTCTGGGGCCAACGTCCTGACTTTC. The chain carries TRBV10-3 and TRBJ2-6; D is unresolved. Germline CDR1 ENHRY, CDR2 SYGVKD. CDR3 size: 19 residues. V lost 4 bases to trimming and J lost 0 bases, with 19 bases between them.

The chain recombines TRBV29-1 with TRBJ2-2; D may be TRBD1 (6 bases). Trimming removed 4 bases at V and 5 bases at J, with 14 bases between. CDR1 and CDR2 (germline): SQVTM, ANQGSEA. The CDR3 has 14 residues. In DNA form, the CDR3 reads TGCAGCGTTGGAGGGACAAGACTAACCGGGGAGCTGTTTTTT. This gives the protein CSVGGTRLTGELFF.

CDR3 bases: TGTGCCAGCAGCCCCCGGAGGGGGGCTCCGGCGGATACGCAGTATTTT. It translates to CASSPRRGAPADTQYF. The chain is built from TRBV4-2 and TRBJ2-3; D possibly matches TRBD1 or TRBD2 (6 bases each). Germline CDR1 is LGHNA and CDR2 is YNFKEQ. Trimming took 4 bases from V and 6 from J, leaving 20 bases between them. The CDR3 length is 16 residues.

The chain has TRBV9 and TRBJ2-7; the D is unclear. There are 15 residues in the CDR3. The germline V and J ends were trimmed by 4 bases and 0 bases, with 14 bases remaining between them. CDR1 and CDR2 from the germline V gene are SGDLS and YYNGEE. CDR3 sequence (DNA): TGTGCCAGCAGCCCCTCCGGTGAGTTCTCCTACGAGCAGTACTTC. The encoded protein is CASSPSGEFSYEQYF.

The chain recombines TRBV29-1 with TRBJ2-5; 13 bases are a match to TRBD2. This CDR3 spans 16 amino acids. Germline CDR1 reads SQVTM; CDR2 reads ANQGSEA. Trimming at V came to 2 bases and at J to 1 base, leaving 4 bases not matched to a gene. CDR3 loop: CSVERTSGRAQETQYF. As DNA, the CDR3 is TGCAGCGTTGAACGGACTAGCGGGAGAGCCCAAGAGACCCAGTACTTC.

This sequence joins TRBV3-1 and TRBJ1-2; a weak D match, TRBD1 (5 bases). Trimming stripped 7 bases from V and 4 bases from J, with 16 bases between. This CDR3 comprises 14 residues. Per germline, CDR1 LGHDT and CDR2 YNNKEL (reference sequence). The DNA for the CDR3 is TGTGCCAGCAAACCGCTTGGGGACGGCTATGGCTACACCTTC. Protein product: CASKPLGDGYGYTF.

V is TRBV20-1 and J is TRBJ2-7; D is possibly TRBD2 (5 bases). V shed 0 bases and J shed 3 bases, with 12 bases lying between them. This CDR3 contains 14 residues. The germline V gene has CDR1 DFQATT and CDR2 SNEGSKA (reference sequence). The CDR3 bases are TGCAGTGCTAGAGAGACGGGGTGGAGCTACGAGCAGTACTTC. Its translation: CSARETGWSYEQYF.

The J gene is TRBJ2-7, the V gene TRBV5-1, with TRBD1 as a possible D gene (6 bases). CDR1 is SGHRS, CDR2 YFSETQ, per germline. The CDR3 totals 15 residues. V was pared by 1 base and J by 0 bases, with 11 bases between. The CDR3 region is CASSLRSDSSYEQYF. For the CDR3, the DNA is TGCGCCAGCAGCTTGAGGTCGGACAGCTCCTACGAGCAGTACTTC.

The J gene is TRBJ2-1, the V gene TRBV24-1; D is ambiguous. Germline lookup yields CDR1 KGHDR and CDR2 SFDVKD. The CDR3 extends over 17 amino acids. The ends were cut back, 2 bases at V and 8 bases at J, with 21 bases in the middle. This CDR3 reads CATSDSSRARVIHEQFF. The CDR3 DNA reads as TGTGCCACCAGTGATTCATCTAGAGCTCGAGTCATCCATGAGCAGTTCTTC.

This chain joins TRBV20-1 and TRBJ2-7; TRBD1 might be the D (5 bases). In germline, CDR1 is DFQATT, CDR2 SNEGSKA (reference sequence). The CDR3 is 14 residues long. V dropped 0 bases and J dropped 2 bases, with 11 bases sitting between them. The CDR3 sequence: CSAREWGGAYEQYF. CDR3 sequence (DNA): TGCAGTGCTAGAGAATGGGGCGGAGCCTACGAGCAGTACTTC.

As DNA, the CDR3 is TGTCATATACAGACGGACATACGCCACCCCTCTGGGGCCAACGTCCTGACTTTC. The encoded protein is CHIQTDIRHPSGANVLTF. This rearrangement joins TRBV28 to TRBJ2-6; maybe TRBD1 (5 bases). Germline V CDR1 and CDR2: MDHEN, SYDVKM. The CDR3 extends over 18 amino acids.

This chain joins TRBV6-2 or TRBV6-3 and TRBJ2-7; TRBD2 matches at 12 bases. V shed 6 bases and J 1 base; nucleotides not matched to a gene: 7. Germline CDR1 MNHEY, CDR2 SVGEGT. The CDR3 sequence is 16 residues long. CDR3: CASRRLAGVVSYEQYF. The CDR3 DNA reads TGTGCCAGCAGGAGACTAGCGGGAGTAGTTTCCTACGAGCAGTACTTC.

This clonotype was observed at least ten times. This chain uses TRBV7-2 with TRBJ2-1; 9 nucleotides align to TRBD1. There are 15 residues in the CDR3. V shed 5 bases, J shed 5 bases, and the junction held 7 bases outside the gene matches. CDR1 is SGHTA, CDR2 FQGNSA, per germline. The CDR3 nucleotides read TGTGCCAGCAGCAAAGGGACAGGGCTGAACAATGAGCAGTTCTTC. This sequence encodes CASSKGTGLNNEQFF.

This rearrangement joins TRBV28 to TRBJ2-5, with 11 bases lining up with TRBD2. V gave up 5 bases and J gave up 1 base; unmatched junction bases: 15. Germline loops: CDR1 MDHEN, CDR2 SYDVKM. CDR3 size: 19 residues. The CDR3 protein is CASSDPLAGGPSSQETQYF. The CDR3 DNA sequence: TGTGCCAGCAGTGACCCCTTAGCGGGAGGGCCGTCATCCCAAGAGACCCAGTACTTC.

J is TRBJ1-4 and V is TRBV29-1, with D perhaps TRBD1 (5 bases). Germline lookup yields CDR1 SQVTM and CDR2 ANQGSEA. CDR3 length equals 10 residues. V gave up 5 bases and J gave up 14 bases, with 12 bases separating them. The CDR3 DNA reads TGCAGCGTTACGCAGGGTGGTCTGTTTTTT. The encoded protein is CSVTQGGLFF.

The rearrangement joins TRBV11-2 to TRBJ2-1; maybe TRBD2 (6 bases). V was trimmed by 1 base and J by 6 bases, leaving 16 bases between them. The CDR3 is 16 residues long. Germline V gene sequence: CDR1 SGHAT, CDR2 FQNNGV. Written as DNA, the CDR3 is TGTGCCAGCAGCTTAGGTCTTTCGGAGGGCCTCAATGAGCAGTTCTTC. It specifies CASSLGLSEGLNEQFF.

The chain carries TRBV6-2 or TRBV6-3 and TRBJ2-7, with 9 positions matching TRBD2. This CDR3 spans 15 amino acids. Trimming cost V 8 bases and J 1 base; bases outside gene matches: 9. Germline V gives CDR1 MNHEY, CDR2 SVGEGT. The CDR3 region has the DNA TGTGCCAGCTGGGATGTAGCGGGAGTTTCCTACGAGCAGTACTTC. This translates into CASWDVAGVSYEQYF.

The rearrangement joins TRBV12-3 or TRBV12-4 to TRBJ2-5; 8 bases line up with TRBD1. The DNA end is a closer match to TRBJ2-7, so the J assignment may be wrong. The CDR3 has 15 residues. The CDR3 is CASSLRGQGAYEQYF. CDR3 nucleotides: TGTGCCAGCAGTTTGAGGGGCCAGGGGGCGTACGAGCAGTACTTC.

The DNA for the CDR3 is TGCAGTGCATACCTCGGACAGCTCTCCTATAATTCACCCCTCCACTTT. Its protein product is CSAYLGQLSYNSPLHF. This chain joins TRBV20-1 and TRBJ1-6, with D possibly being TRBD1 (6 bases). The CDR3 has 16 residues. V dropped 6 bases and J dropped 0 bases, with 15 bases sitting between them. Germline loops: CDR1 DFQATT, CDR2 SNEGSKA (reference sequence).